These T cell receptor beta chains were read from a single sample in a study of cytomegalovirus exposure and HLA in healthy donors. Generated by immunoSEQ multiplex PCR, the TCRdb table keeps only in-frame clones and is missing some. The table has around 250,000 clones, nearly 95% seen once; the top ten hold about 1.7%. The specimen sequenced was PBMCs. The source is a girl aged 2 to 10 in good health and CMV-seronegative. The CDR3 runs from the conserved cysteine through the conserved F or W. Fields, in order: D gene, V gene, CDR3 protein. D genes are given only for firm matches.

D: TRBD1
V: TRBV9
CDR3: CASSGRDRSYNEQFF

D: TRBD1
V: TRBV6-1
CDR3: CASRGPGTGRSPLHF

D: .
V: TRBV10-1
CDR3: CASSPKNEQFF

D: TRBD1
V: TRBV18
CDR3: CASSPLQGAGTSNQPQHF

D: .
V: TRBV7-9
CDR3: CASSLARAEAFF

D: TRBD2
V: TRBV7-6
CDR3: CASSLAGGLNEQFF

D: .
V: TRBV7-8
CDR3: CASSVSGLDFSGANVLTF

D: .
V: TRBV7-9
CDR3: CASSPGNTGELFF

D: .
V: TRBV10-3
CDR3: CAISGGLNQPQHF

D: .
V: TRBV15
CDR3: CATSRDPRLQRSYNEQFF

D: TRBD2
V: TRBV6-5
CDR3: CASLGGIEQFF

D: TRBD1
V: TRBV10-1
CDR3: CASSDHRGPYEQYF

D: TRBD2
V: TRBV7-2
CDR3: CASSSIAGYYEQYF

D: .
V: TRBV2
CDR3: CASSEGQGYGYTF

D: TRBD2
V: TRBV5-5
CDR3: CASSFSSGTDTQYF